Listed below are T cell receptor beta chains from one sample, sequenced in a study of T-cell reconstitution after alpha-beta-depleted transplantation in children. MiXCR, applied by TCRdb to the PCR reads, yields one record per CDR3 protein. The sample yields roughly 5,000 distinct CDR3 sequences, approximately 27% seen once. Here the sequenced sample was PBMCs, mostly from graft donor cells, taken 60 days after TCRalphabeta/CD19-depleted stem cell transplant. The receptors derive from a male patient between 2 and 10 years old who had a stem cell transplant for acute lymphoblastic leukemia, so the T cells may come from the graft donor. Both conserved end residues are part of each CDR3. Size tells how often a clone was seen (once, few, many) or the class of an expanded clone, and some rows leave it out.

TRBJ2-1 TRBV5-1 many CASSLAGLDYNEQFF
TRBJ1-5 TRBV5-1 many CASSLNPRDRICWGPQHF
TRBJ2-1 TRBV6-1 many CASNEGGLEGDEQFF
TRBJ2-7 TRBV5-5 NA CASSQRQGASEQYF
TRBJ2-1 TRBV27 many CASSSSGLAGVGTYNEQFF
TRBJ2-1 TRBV24-1 many CATSDSWGEEQFF
TRBJ2-5 TRBV20-1 NA CSAIFGGLGTQYF
TRBJ2-3 TRBV11-2 medium-sized CASRKGLAGPQDTQYF
TRBJ1-1 TRBV10-3 NA CATKNMNTEAFF
TRBJ1-1 TRBV12-3/TRBV12-4 many CASSRGTEAFF
TRBJ2-2 TRBV10-3 many CAINTGTGELFF
TRBJ2-3 TRBV27 medium-sized CARLLGDRDPTDTQYF
TRBJ1-2 TRBV7-9 NA CASSSYRDNGYTF
TRBJ2-1 TRBV6-5 large CASSQGASEQFF
TRBJ2-1 TRBV2 many CASRGALAGLEQFF
TRBJ1-1 TRBV11-2 many CASSASRGGFIAFF
TRBJ2-5 TRBV2 many CASSEALVGVAGPETQYF
TRBJ2-1 TRBV2 medium-sized CASSEETTGEQFF
TRBJ2-2 TRBV30 NA CAWSIGGSGELFF
TRBJ1-4 TRBV15 few CATASTTNEKLFF
TRBJ2-6 TRBV12-3/TRBV12-4 NA CASRHSISGANVLTF
TRBJ2-1 TRBV7-9 few CASSLAGTQDGFF
TRBJ2-1 TRBV4-2 many CASSQEEGRRQYNEQFF
TRBJ2-5 TRBV7-6 medium-sized CASSQDRIQYF
TRBJ2-5 TRBV21-1 few CASSNGAREETQYF
TRBJ1-5 TRBV5-6 many CASSFWLLQPQHF
TRBJ2-3 TRBV20-1 medium-sized CSALPGPDTQYF
TRBJ2-7 TRBV7-9 medium-sized CASSLWAGVGYEQYF
TRBJ2-6 TRBV4-2 NA CASVSGANVLTF
TRBJ2-1 TRBV25-1 many CASSVPRLAGYNEQFF
TRBJ2-3 TRBV6-4 NA CASSPGTSGTDTQYF
TRBJ1-2 TRBV4-2 medium-sized CASSQLLGGGDGYTF
TRBJ2-4 TRBV20-1 many CSARAGPNIQYF
TRBJ1-3 TRBV6-5 many CATSNSGNTIYF
TRBJ2-1 TRBV5-4 many CASSSGLESNEQFF
TRBJ1-1 TRBV3-1 few CATSQYGGMNTEAFF
TRBJ2-7 TRBV10-3 NA CATLGGVGPEEQYF
TRBJ1-1 TRBV5-1 many CASSGLVRGTVGAEAFF
TRBJ1-1 TRBV25-1 medium-sized CASYNRGDTEAFF
TRBJ2-7 TRBV28 NA CASWAGRLYEQYF
TRBJ1-2 TRBV5-6 NA CARSLGPGVVFDYGYTF
TRBJ2-1 TRBV12-3/TRBV12-4 NA CTIIRIMGPTLSYNEQFF
TRBJ2-2 TRBV11-2 medium-sized CASSLPLEQSELFF
TRBJ2-3 TRBV20-1 NA CSVPGGTDTQYF
TRBJ2-1 TRBV3-1 NA CASSFEPVGGRIPYNEQFF
TRBJ2-3 TRBV7-2 many CASSFLLGSGTDTQYF
TRBJ1-5 TRBV4-1 many CASSQDQWRGSNQPQHF
TRBJ2-1 TRBV10-1 many CASSEFPIASSSYNEQFF
TRBJ1-1 TRBV5-4 many CASSLRDRMNTEAFF
TRBJ2-5 TRBV11-2 many CASSFTSASKYF
TRBJ2-7 TRBV7-9 many CASTLGGPYYEQYF
TRBJ2-1 TRBV3-1 medium-sized CASSELNEQFF
TRBJ2-1 TRBV7-9 NA CASSLAGGPYNEQFF
TRBJ2-3 TRBV28 once CASSYPADTQYF
TRBJ1-5 TRBV5-1 many CASSLSPGSNQPQHF
TRBJ2-1 TRBV7-9 many CASSLVRGSRRTYNEQFF
TRBJ2-7 TRBV12-3/TRBV12-4 NA CASSLGTSSYEQYF
TRBJ2-3 TRBV20-1 NA CSAGGRHTDTQYF